The 22 T cell receptor beta chains reported below all come from one sample, sequenced in a study of cytomegalovirus exposure and HLA in healthy donors. Primers included in the PCR were 60 Vbeta and 13 Jbeta primers. TCRdb keeps only in-frame clones here, not all; method: immunoSEQ multiplex PCR. The sample includes about 180,000 clones, more than 60% of them seen just once. Sequencing was performed on PBMCs. Source of these receptors: a man aged 18 to 35 in good health and CMV-seronegative.

This sequence joins TRBV7-2 and TRBJ1-1; TRBD1 agrees at 8 bases. This CDR3 is 15 amino acids long. With V trimmed by 5 bases and J by 0 bases, 5 bases remained unmatched. Per the germline V gene, CDR1 is SGHTA and CDR2 is FQGNSA. CDR3 sequence: CASSPSTGVNTEAFF. Here the CDR3 DNA reads TGTGCCAGCAGCCCGTCGACAGGGGTGAACACTGAAGCTTTCTTT.

The chain links TRBV5-1 to TRBJ1-2; the match to TRBD1 covers 9 bases. The V gene end was trimmed by 4 bases and the J gene end by 6 bases; junction bases not matched to a gene: 10. This CDR3 is built from 15 residues. Germline values: CDR1 SGHRS, CDR2 YFSETQ. CDR3: CASSISTGGKDGYTF. For the CDR3, the DNA is TGCGCCAGCAGCATTTCAACAGGGGGCAAAGATGGCTACACCTTC.

V and J are TRBV5-1 and TRBJ2-7; D possibly corresponds to TRBD1 (6 bases). The CDR3 runs 14 residues. From germline, CDR1 is SGHRS and CDR2 YFSETQ. Trimming pared 5 bases from V and 2 bases from J, leaving 14 bases between. For the CDR3, the DNA is TGCGCCAGCAGGACCCAGACAGGAACCTACGAGCAGTACTTC. It specifies CASRTQTGTYEQYF.

The chain uses TRBV7-9 and TRBJ1-4, with 9 nucleotides matching TRBD1. With V trimmed by 5 bases and J by 8 bases, 9 bases remained unmatched. The CDR3 is 15 amino acids. CDR1 SEHNR and CDR2 FQNEAQ come from the germline V gene (reference sequence). CDR3 nucleotide sequence: TGTGCCAGCAGCATATGGACAGGGGAGTTGGAAAAACTGTTTTTT. Translated, it gives CASSIWTGELEKLFF.

The chain couples TRBV29-1 to TRBJ1-2, with 7 bases identical to TRBD1. The CDR3 length is 12 residues. The germline V gene encodes CDR1 SQVTM and CDR2 ANQGSEA. J gave up 8 bases and V 3 bases, and 6 bases lay outside the gene matches. CDR3 coding DNA: TGCAGCGTTGATCAGGGGGAGTACGGCTACACCTTC. This encodes CSVDQGEYGYTF.

This sequence joins TRBV5-1 and TRBJ1-1; TRBD1 might be the D (5 bases). The CDR3 totals 17 residues. V was cut by 4 bases and J by 4 bases, with 23 bases left in between. The germline CDR1 and CDR2 sequences are SGHRS and YFSETQ. As DNA, the CDR3 is TGCGCCAGCAGCCGTACTCTAAGTCAACCAGGGTCCACTGAAGCTTTCTTT. Its translation is CASSRTLSQPGSTEAFF.

The V and J genes are TRBV6-6 and TRBJ2-1, with a possible D match to TRBD1 (5 bases). CDR3 size: 15 residues. Germline V gene lookup returns CDR1 MNHNY and CDR2 SVGAGI (reference sequence). V gave up 2 bases and J gave up 5 bases, with 13 bases separating them. CDR3 residues: CASSYQRMGHNEQFF. DNA for the CDR3: TGTGCCAGCAGTTACCAAAGAATGGGGCACAATGAGCAGTTCTTC.

This chain connects TRBV11-2 to TRBJ2-3; 8 bases line up with TRBD2. Germline lookup yields CDR1 SGHAT and CDR2 FQNNGV. The V and J ends lost 5 bases and 0 bases, in that order; junction bases with no gene match: 16. The CDR3 runs 19 residues. The CDR3 reads CASSPLGFSGITSTDTQYF. The CDR3 DNA sequence: TGTGCCAGCAGCCCCCTCGGTTTTAGCGGGATAACTAGCACAGATACGCAGTATTTT.

V usage is TRBV29-1 and J usage is TRBJ2-1; 12 bases are a match to TRBD2. The CDR3 spans 13 residues. The germline V gene encodes CDR1 SQVTM and CDR2 ANQGSEA. J was trimmed by 9 bases and V by 5 bases; bases with no gene match: 5. The CDR3 loop reads CSVTSGRISEQFF. CDR3 in DNA: TGCAGCGTTACTAGCGGGAGGATAAGTGAGCAGTTCTTC.

V usage is TRBV9 and J usage is TRBJ2-1; D might be TRBD2 (7 bases). From germline, CDR1 is SGDLS and CDR2 YYNGEE. This CDR3 contains 18 residues. V was pared by 0 bases and J by 2 bases, with 18 bases between. CDR3 protein: CASSVEGAGALPYNEQFF. DNA of the CDR3: TGTGCCAGCAGCGTAGAAGGGGCGGGGGCCCTACCCTACAATGAGCAGTTCTTC.

This clone was recorded a few times. CDR3 sequence (DNA): TGTGCCAGCAGCCGACAGGGTCCCACTGAAGCTTTCTTT. Protein: CASSRQGPTEAFF. The V gene is TRBV5-6, the J gene TRBJ1-1, with 7 nucleotides matching TRBD1. With 4 bases clipped from V and 4 bases from J, the junction kept 4 bases outside the gene matches. CDR1 and CDR2 from the germline V gene are SGHDT and YYEEEE. This CDR3 contains 13 residues.

This chain links TRBV7-9 with TRBJ2-7; TRBD2 matches 8 bases. Trimming at V came to 3 bases and at J to 0 bases, leaving 4 bases not matched to a gene. This CDR3 contains 15 residues. Germline assignment: CDR1 SEHNR and CDR2 FQNEAQ (reference sequence). The CDR3 sequence is CASSFSGDSSYEQYF. The CDR3 DNA follows: TGTGCCAGCAGCTTTAGCGGGGATTCCTCCTACGAGCAGTACTTC. The full variable domain, its missing parts supplied by reference TRBV7-9 and TRBJ2-7, is DTGVSQNPRHKITKRGQNVTFRCDPISEHNRLYWYRQTLGQGPEFLTYFQNEAQLEKSRLLSDRFSAERPKGSFSTLEIQRTEQGDSAMYLCASSFSGDSSYEQYFGPGTRLTVT.

The chain joins TRBV10-3 to TRBJ1-1, with 8 bases that match TRBD1. This CDR3 spans 14 amino acids. Germline V gene sequence: CDR1 ENHRY, CDR2 SYGVKD. V shed 2 bases, J shed 6 bases, and the junction held 5 bases outside the gene matches. This CDR3 reads CAISEETGVSEAFF. The CDR3, as DNA: TGTGCCATCAGTGAGGAGACAGGGGTCTCTGAAGCTTTCTTT.

This clone showed up just once. This chain joins TRBV5-6 and TRBJ2-7; 10 bases fit TRBD2. Germline V gene sequence: CDR1 SGHDT, CDR2 YYEEEE. V lost 3 bases to trimming and J lost 1 base; unmatched junction nucleotides: 4. The CDR3 spans 15 residues. The CDR3 DNA follows: TGTGCCAGCAGCTATGGACTAGCGGTTTCCTACGAGCAGTACTTC. This gives the protein CASSYGLAVSYEQYF.

V and J are TRBV7-9 and TRBJ1-1; no firm D call. V lost 1 base and J 6 bases, leaving 12 bases between the germline ends. Germline CDR1 reads SEHNR; CDR2 reads FQNEAQ (reference sequence). This CDR3 spans 14 amino acids. CDR3 protein: CASSLVFGESEAFF. The DNA for the CDR3 is TGTGCCAGCAGCTTAGTTTTTGGAGAGTCTGAAGCTTTCTTT.

The genes are TRBV6-1 and TRBJ1-5; 7 positions agree with TRBD1. The CDR3 has 15 amino acids. The junction had 8 bases not matched to a gene; V was cut back by 6 bases and J by 3 bases. The germline V gene encodes CDR1 MNHNS and CDR2 SASEGT. The DNA for the CDR3 is TGTGCCAGCAGCCACGACAGGGTCCCCAATCAGCCCCAGCATTTT. Protein sequence: CASSHDRVPNQPQHF.

This clone appeared a few times. The chain recombines TRBV28 with TRBJ2-4; 12 bases are a match to TRBD1. V shed 5 bases and J 8 bases; nucleotides not matched to a gene: 7. Germline CDR1 and CDR2: MDHEN and SYDVKM. CDR3 length: 15 amino acids. CDR3 DNA: TGTGCCAGCAGTCCCGGGACAGGGGGCTGGGACATTCAGTACTTC. As protein: CASSPGTGGWDIQYF.

The genes are TRBV5-1 and TRBJ2-1; 9 bases align to TRBD1. Germline V gives CDR1 SGHRS, CDR2 YFSETQ. J gave up 9 bases and V 3 bases, and 10 bases lay outside the gene matches. CDR3 length: 15 amino acids. As DNA, the CDR3 is TGCGCCAGCAGCTCAATAAGACAGGGGGTTGGTGAGCAGTTCTTC. This translates into CASSSIRQGVGEQFF.

The CDR3 is CASSLRRTAYGYTF. CDR3 sequence (DNA): TGTGCCAGCAGCTTAAGGCGGACAGCCTATGGCTACACCTTC. This rearrangement joins TRBV7-3 to TRBJ1-2; D possibly corresponds to TRBD1 (6 bases). This CDR3 region has 14 residues. V lost 1 base, J lost 4 bases, and 10 bases lay in between. Germline V gene lookup returns CDR1 SGHTA and CDR2 FQGTGA.

The chain recombines TRBV7-6 with TRBJ2-1; 8 nucleotides agree with TRBD1. Per germline, CDR1 SGHVS and CDR2 FNYEAQ. J gave up 6 bases and V 5 bases, and 15 bases lay outside the gene matches. This CDR3 has 17 amino acids. The CDR3 bases are TGTGCCAGCAGCGCCGGACAGGGAAGTATGATGGGCAATGAGCAGTTCTTC. Its translation is CASSAGQGSMMGNEQFF. Based on the CDR3 plus reference TRBV7-6 and TRBJ2-1, the full variable domain is GAGVSQSPRYKVTKRGQDVALRCDPISGHVSLYWYRQALGQGPEFLTYFNYEAQQDKSGLPNDRFSAERPEGSISTLTIQRTEQRDSAMYRCASSAGQGSMMGNEQFFGPGTRLTVL.

The rearrangement uses TRBV9 and TRBJ2-2, with 9 bases aligning to TRBD2. V shed 0 bases, J shed 5 bases, and the junction held 5 bases outside the gene matches. CDR1 is SGDLS, CDR2 YYNGEE, per germline. The CDR3 is made up of 16 amino acids. CDR3 amino acids: CASSVGRGGWTGELFF. In DNA, the CDR3 is TGTGCCAGCAGCGTAGGGCGGGGGGGGTGGACCGGGGAGCTGTTTTTT. Based on the CDR3 plus reference TRBV9 and TRBJ2-2, the full variable domain is DSGVTQTPKHLITATGQRVTLRCSPRSGDLSVYWYQQSLDQGLQFLIQYYNGEERAKGNILERFSAQQFPDLHSELNLSSLELGDSALYFCASSVGRGGWTGELFFGEGSRLTVL.

This clone appeared a single time. V usage is TRBV30 and J usage is TRBJ2-7, with 8 bases that match TRBD1. J lost 3 bases, V lost 4 bases, and 5 bases had no gene match. This CDR3 has 13 residues. The germline V gene encodes CDR1 GTSNPN and CDR2 SVGIG (reference sequence). In nucleotides, the CDR3 is TGTGCCTGGACCACAGGGGGGAGCTACGAGCAGTACTTC. Its protein is CAWTTGGSYEQYF.